The 13 T cell receptor beta chains below come from one sample, sequenced in a study of cytomegalovirus exposure and HLA in healthy donors (dated 2017 in TCRdb). Library method: the immunoSEQ multiplex PCR assay. The multiplex PCR relied on a mix of 60 forward primers for TCR Vbeta segments and 13 reverse primers for TCR Jbeta segments. TCRdb took this table from immuneACCESS and kept in-frame rearrangements with V and J called. Such tables lack part of the clones; where checked against another copy, unresolved V genes explain under half of the gap, and the rest is unexplained. The sample table holds more than 60,000 clones, of which under 85% were seen once. The ten largest make up roughly 3% of the sample. The sequenced sample consisted of PBMCs. The receptors stem from a woman aged 25 to 45 in good health and CMV-seronegative.

The rearrangement uses TRBV28 and TRBJ1-2; 7 nucleotides match TRBD1. V lost 3 bases, J lost 2 bases, and 0 bases stayed unmatched. The CDR3 length is 13 residues. Germline V gene data show CDR1 as MDHEN and CDR2 as SYDVKM. DNA of the CDR3: TGTGCCAGCAGTTTGGGACAGAACTATGGCTACACCTTC. It is translated as CASSLGQNYGYTF.

This clone has more than one count but fewer than ten. V gene TRBV30 combines with J gene TRBJ2-3; 12 positions match TRBD2. This CDR3 comprises 14 residues. Unmatched junction bases numbered 2, after V lost 1 base and J lost 6 bases. Germline V gene data show CDR1 as GTSNPN and CDR2 as SVGIG (reference sequence). CDR3 nucleotide sequence: TGTGCCTGGAGTGCCGGGACTAGCGGGGATACGCAGTATTTT. Its protein is CAWSAGTSGDTQYF. Full variable domain (remainder filled in from reference TRBV30 and TRBJ2-3): SQTIHQWPATLVQPVGSPLSLECTVEGTSNPNLYWYRQAAGRGLQLLFYSVGIGQISSEVPQNLSASRPQDRQFILSSKKLLLSDSGFYLCAWSAGTSGDTQYFGPGTRLTVL.

The CDR3 DNA reads as TGTGCCAGCAGTTCAACCCGGTCCGGGACAGGCGGCACAGATACGCAGTATTTT. Its protein is CASSSTRSGTGGTDTQYF. The chain employs TRBV27 and TRBJ2-3; 8 bases are shared with TRBD1. Losses at the gene ends were 4 bases for V and 1 base for J; bases not matched to a gene: 13. This CDR3 spans 18 amino acids. Germline CDR1 MNHEY, CDR2 SMNVEV (reference sequence).

The rearrangement links TRBV10-2 to TRBJ2-7; a possible D gene is TRBD1 (5 bases). V shed 3 bases and J shed 2 bases, with 8 bases lying between them. CDR3 length: 13 residues. Germline CDR1 and CDR2: WSHSY and SAAADI. The CDR3 is CASSEGVPYEQYF. The CDR3, as DNA: TGCGCCAGCAGTGAAGGGGTCCCCTACGAGCAGTACTTC.

The V and J genes are TRBV4-1 and TRBJ1-4; TRBD1 is a possible D gene (6 bases). CDR3 length equals 15 residues. The germline V gene has CDR1 MGHRA and CDR2 YSYEKL. Between the trimmed V and J ends, which lost 5 bases and 7 bases, there was a span of 17 bases. CDR3 coding DNA: TGCGCCAGCAGCGGCGGGGGAGGGGGTGTTGAAAAACTGTTTTTT. It yields the protein CASSGGGGGVEKLFF.

This clone was detected only once. V usage is TRBV6-6 and J usage is TRBJ1-1; weak D call: TRBD1 (6 bases). The V end was cut by 10 bases, the J end by 8 bases, with 14 bases between. CDR1 MNHNY and CDR2 SVGAGI come from the germline V gene (reference sequence). There are 11 residues in the CDR3. CDR3 in amino acids: CATTIGQEAFF. The DNA for the CDR3 is TGTGCCACCACAATTGGACAGGAAGCTTTCTTT.

There are a few counts of this clone. The chain employs TRBV9 and TRBJ1-1; D is uncertain. The CDR3 covers 14 residues. CDR1 is SGDLS and CDR2 is YYNGEE in the germline V gene. Trimming cost V 1 base and J 8 bases, with 15 bases left between them. The CDR3 nucleotides read TGTGCCAGCAGCGTAACCCCAAGTACAACCGAAGCTTTCTTT. This encodes CASSVTPSTTEAFF. The complete variable domain, with remaining parts taken from reference TRBV9 and TRBJ1-1, reads DSGVTQTPKHLITATGQRVTLRCSPRSGDLSVYWYQQSLDQGLQFLIQYYNGEERAKGNILERFSAQQFPDLHSELNLSSLELGDSALYFCASSVTPSTTEAFFGQGTRLTVV.

The gene calls are TRBV7-9 and TRBJ2-7; D is ambiguous. V was cut by 1 base and J by 6 bases, with 7 bases left in between. The CDR3 loop spans 12 amino acids. Germline CDR1 SEHNR, CDR2 FQNEAQ (reference sequence). As DNA, the CDR3 is TGTGCCAGCAGCTTAGGTACAGCCGAGCAGTACTTC. Translated, it gives CASSLGTAEQYF.

This sequence joins TRBV30 and TRBJ1-2; D may be TRBD1 (6 bases). Trimming took off 3 bases at V and 5 bases at J, with 10 bases between the two ends. In germline, CDR1 is GTSNPN, CDR2 SVGIG (reference sequence). CDR3 length: 12 amino acids. The CDR3 DNA follows: TGTGCCTGGAGGCCAGGGGAGTATGGCTACACCTTC. Translation: CAWRPGEYGYTF.

The chain carries TRBV7-9 and TRBJ1-1, with D possibly being TRBD1 (6 bases). This CDR3 has 16 residues. Trimming took off 5 bases at V and 3 bases at J, with 19 bases between the two ends. The germline V gene encodes CDR1 SEHNR and CDR2 FQNEAQ (reference sequence). CDR3 loop: CASSPLPGEGDTEAFF. The DNA for the CDR3 is TGTGCCAGCAGCCCTTTACCAGGGGAGGGAGACACTGAAGCTTTCTTT.

This chain uses TRBV5-4 with TRBJ1-1; perhaps TRBD1 as D (5 bases). The CDR3 contains 14 residues. The V gene's germline CDR1 is SGHNT and CDR2 YYREEE (reference sequence). V lost 0 bases and J lost 2, with 8 bases in between. The CDR3 bases are TGTGCCAGCAGCTTGGAACAGGTAAACACTGAAGCTTTCTTT. It encodes CASSLEQVNTEAFF.

This clone was found a few times. The chain carries TRBV7-2 and TRBJ2-7; a possible D gene is TRBD1 (5 bases). The CDR3 has 12 residues. Trimming removed 2 bases from V and 7 bases from J, with 9 bases in between. Germline V CDR1 and CDR2: SGHTA, FQGNSA. CDR3 sequence: CASSLRQSEQYF. CDR3 DNA sequence: TGTGCCAGCAGCTTAAGACAGTCGGAGCAGTACTTC.

The V gene is TRBV4-3, the J gene TRBJ2-5; the D gene is possibly TRBD1 (6 bases). The CDR3 contains 17 residues. V dropped 0 bases and J dropped 7 bases, with 21 bases sitting between them. The germline V gene has CDR1 LGHNA and CDR2 YSLEER. The CDR3 DNA is TGCGCCAGCAGCCAAGAGGCCTTGGGGGCAGGCTCGGCGACCCAGTACTTC. This encodes CASSQEALGAGSATQYF.